This T cell receptor beta chain was recorded in a study of tumor and adjacent non-tumor tissue in lung cancer. Across the study: Aged 31 to 76 years, patients included fewer than 11 men and a handful of women with stage I to III disease. Study results and caveats: Tumor tissue had significantly higher TCR diversity than normal lung.

The germline V gene has CDR1 ENHRY and CDR2 SYGVKD. The CDR3 has 14 amino acids. No cell sorting was done before RNA was extracted from the tissue. Distant lung tissue was collected more than 3 cm away from the tumor edge. A word on this clonotype: Its antigen is currently unknown. A much bigger clone sits one base away, suggesting this may be a read error.

A modified ARM-PCR protocol with three rounds of nested PCR amplified TCRbeta. Via MiXCR, TCRdb re-called the multiplex PCR reads, giving one row per CDR3 protein. Among 55,000 to 65,000 distinct CDR3 sequences listed, around two thirds were seen once. This chain joins TRBV10-3 and TRBJ2-3; 11 nucleotides align to TRBD2. The sample taken for sequencing was distant non-tumor lung tissue. The TCR sequence derives from a man aged 65-85 years with non-small cell lung cancer. Written as DNA, the CDR3 is TGTGCCATCAGAGGGACTAGCGGCACAGATATGCAGTATTTT. Protein product: CAIRGTSGTDMQYF.